This TCR beta chain was observed in a study of blood T cell repertoires in COVID-19. Background on the study: Sites in the United States, Italy and Spain provided acute and convalescent COVID-19 samples. PBMCs, B-cell-depleted T cells, or T cells provided the cDNA or gDNA that made up the material.

This clone appeared a single time. Methods used by the authors: Nucleated cell counts were estimated from reference gene primer amplification. Sequenced by immunoSEQ multiplex PCR; TCRdb stores in-frame clones only, minus some. V and J calls plus clone size are reproduced from that table; the DNA served to infer D and trimming. The data contain approximately 210,000 clones, approximately 81% of them singletons. V was cut by 4 bases and J by 3 bases, with 9 bases left in between. From germline, CDR1 is SGHAT and CDR2 FQNNGV. The CDR3 contains 13 residues. This sequence was found in a man in his thirties or forties with active or convalescent COVID-19. V usage is TRBV11-2 and J usage is TRBJ1-1; D is ambiguous. Sequences were obtained from peripheral blood. CDR3 protein: CASSSRRDTEAFF. The CDR3 DNA follows: TGTGCCAGCAGCTCCCGGAGGGACACTGAAGCTTTCTTT.